Included here is one TCR beta chain sequence, with context. The antigen this receptor binds is unknown. No base-level quality is on record; no much larger clone is a single base apart. This record comes from a study of memory CD4+ T cells and cytomegalovirus serostatus (dated by TCRdb to the late 2010s). Describing the broader study: The cohort included approximately 35 healthy adults from Belgium, of whom 9 were CMV seropositive and approximately 24 were CMV seronegative. CD4+ memory TCRbeta repertoires of a Belgian cohort with known cytomegalovirus serostatus were sequenced in order to replicate a published TCR-based CMV serostatus classifier. Overall results and qualifications from the work: Only CD4+CD45RO+ memory cells were sequenced, unlike the original study, which covered naive and memory CD4+ and CD8+ populations. CMV serostatus prediction reached a median bootstrapped AUC of about 0.94 with the original framework and just under 0.93 with a US-trained random forest. Among the 150 to 200 previously reported CMV-associated TCRbeta sequences, 60 to 70 showed up in the CD4+ memory repertoires, with each one found in between one and five individuals. The results were read as suggesting that the CMV-associated TCR signature is, for the most part, present in the CD4+ memory repertoire. On the Belgian cohort, the classifier based on the original framework reached a median bootstrapped AUC of roughly 0.96, with a 95% CI of 0.76-1.00.

A FACSAria II was used to sort memory CD4+ T cells, defined as single viable CD3+CD4+CD8-CD45RO+ cells. CMV serostatus was determined using a Roche Elecsys assay that detects serum IgG against CMV pp150, pp28, p38 and p52. After thawing, total CD4+ T cells were enriched by positive selection with CD4 magnetic microbeads. The samples came from a different study that was designed specifically to examine the CD4+ T cell memory repertoire. Peripheral blood mononuclear cells were isolated and cryopreserved according to standard operating procedures, and serum was kept at -80 degrees C. Staining used CD3-PerCP (BW264/56), CD4-APC (RPA-T4), CD45RO-PE (UCHT1) and CD8-Pacific Orange (3B5) antibodies, with Sytox blue excluding non-viable cells. The Quick-DNA Microprep Kit was used to extract genomic DNA from the sorted cells. Amplification of TCRbeta DNA was done with the immunoSEQ hsTCRbeta kit, following the protocol from the manufacturer. An Illumina MiSeq instrument was used to sequence the TCRbeta libraries. The source study handled its data this way. Removing out-of-frame sequences left some 2,200,000 distinct TCRbeta sequences, an average of around 67,000 per individual. Each individual was scored using the number of 164 previously reported CMV-associated TCRbeta sequences that the individual carried and the total number of productive distinct TCRbeta sequences. A beta-binomial model was reimplemented in Python, and random forests from scikit-learn, run with default parameters, were trained on data from the US cohort. Classifier performance on the Belgian cohort was summarized as median AUC with percentile confidence intervals calculated over 10,000 bootstrap iterations. TCRdb took this table from immuneACCESS and kept in-frame rearrangements with V and J called. Such tables lack part of the clones; where checked against another copy, unresolved V genes explain under half of the gap, and the rest is unexplained. Clone size and the V and J calls come from that table; the DNA yielded D and trimming. For this sample there are some 50,000 clones; around four fifths appear just once. The ten largest clones capture 0.9% to 1.5% of the sample.

This TCR derives from an adult in good health and CMV-seropositive. The specimen sequenced was memory CD4+ T cells from blood.

The bases are TGTGCCAGCAGTCTAGGACAGGGGACTTTCTACGAGCAGTACTTC. Its coded protein is CASSLGQGTFYEQYF. The chain was built from TRBV2 and TRBJ2-7; 9 nucleotides in the junction match TRBD1. Compared with germline, V lacks 5 bases and J lacks 3 bases; bases without a gene match: 8. From cysteine to phenylalanine, the CDR3 is 15 amino acids long. The only DNA kept is the CDR3, 45 bases in frame from the first base. As encoded in the germline V gene, CDR1 is SNHLY while CDR2 is FYNNEI.